This T cell receptor (beta chain) was found in a study of cytomegalovirus exposure and HLA in healthy donors (dated by TCRdb to 2015 to 2018). About the full investigation: According to an earlier analysis of 587 of the donors, some 180 million T cells yielded 117 million unique TCR beta sequences and around 300 Gb of sequence data. Class I and class II HLA loci were covered by the typing at four-digit resolution. The number of typed donors differed by locus: about 620-630 for A, B, C, DRB1 and DQB1; some 500 for DQA1; fewer than 610 for DPA1; and roughly 470 for DPB1. In the later analysis, no new phenotypic data were used to find candidate immune exposures; instead, reliance was placed on TCR beta sequences and their occurrence across donors. An early release that covered 500 to 800 HLA-typed donors contained approximately 300 gigabases of sequencing data and around 80 million unique TCR sequences. The aim of the study was to test whether cataloging public T cell receptors could identify signatures of past pathogen exposure. Donor age, sex, ethnicity and CMV serostatus were compiled together with the repertoire data. In a later genetic analysis, genome-wide SNP genotypes for about 55% of the roughly 700 donors were used, and that subset was treated as a discovery cohort. An earlier analysis of several hundred of the donors used high-throughput TCR beta sequencing to judge whether each TCR beta V gene segment behaved as functional or pseudogenic. Of the 398 genotyped donors, roughly 76% were placed in the genetic ancestry cluster associated with self-reported Caucasian donors. The study used immunosequencing to profile the T cell repertoires of under 700 subjects and linked those repertoires to cytomegalovirus serostatus. Because of strong linkage in the cohort, a handful of DR-DQ haplotypes were treated as single units for association and clustering. A separate validation cohort of roughly 130 different subjects was used in addition to the roughly 640-subject first cohort. Across approximately 420 genotyped donors of the cohort, an average of roughly 230,000 unique TCR beta nucleotide sequences per donor were sequenced, and approximately 17% of those sequences were non-productive. A later analysis re-examined previously published TCR beta repertoires from 500 to 700 donors and added high-resolution HLA genotyping to investigate patterns of TCR occurrence. Every discovery cohort repertoire had been produced on one sequencing platform. To predict cytomegalovirus infection status, the study brought together high-throughput TCR immunosequencing, statistical association of individual TCRs with disease status, and machine learning.

The V and J ends are trimmed by 1 base and 8 bases, leaving 15 bases between them. The CDR3 runs 15 residues from the cysteine to the phenylalanine. Only the CDR3 DNA stays, 45 bases, in frame from base 1. CDR1 and CDR2 are drawn from the germline V gene: LGHNT, FRNRAP. Of note for this clone: Its antigen remains undetermined. Base-call qualities are not available, and no considerably larger clone is one nucleotide away.

Beyond this particular receptor, the publication reports: The authors suggested that the approach could potentially be extended to other disease states and immunological phenotypes. The cohort was sequenced for TCR beta chains only, and without alpha or paired-chain data the features that could be detected were limited. Three of the identified cytomegalovirus-associated TCR beta chains were confirmed in vitro to be specific for cytomegalovirus antigens. Correlated functional status among segregating V segments might be attributable to linkage disequilibrium, but an unknown experimental factor could not be ruled out. Across donors, most TCR sequences were observed very rarely, whereas some public TCRs were present in many individuals. The classifier was reported to diagnose cytomegalovirus status with high specificity and sensitivity in both the original and validation cohorts. A later analysis associated 17,000 or so TCR beta sequences with specific HLA alleles at a false discovery rate of 0.05. The earlier analysis of some 540 of the donors excluded some 15 rarely observed V segments, including chromosome 9 orphons, because counts were too low. An earlier analysis of approximately 590 of the donors showed that most TCR beta V segments appeared in productive rearrangements either about 87% or about 30% of the time, which broadly matched IMGT annotations. In a later analysis, most CMV-associated TCR beta chains were found to appear HLA-restricted, with HLA associations seemingly driven largely by CMV exposure. Because HLA typing was unavailable for some donors at each locus, only the typed subset was used in association tests. According to a later analysis, TCR association rates differed among HLA loci, with DRB1 alleles showing the most associated TCRs and HLA-C alleles showing the fewest. A later analysis found that HLA-associated TCR beta chains were more clonally expanded and had lower generation probabilities than equally common non-associated chains. According to a later genetic analysis, donors in an Asian-associated ancestry cluster had fewer N-insertions in productive TCRs than the approximately 610-donor mean. The 87-base-pair reads could not distinguish some IMGT-functional V segments, including TRBV6-2 and TRBV6-3, so those segments were excluded. A group of highly shared sequence variants was considered likely to be a technical artifact of the sequencing pipeline. CMV serostatus was the only immune exposure information available for the cohort. A later analysis reported that several top co-occurrence clusters appeared linked to parvovirus B19, influenza, CMV and Epstein-Barr virus. A further reported finding was that TCR beta sequences accurately predicted the HLA-A and HLA-B alleles for most subjects in the first cohort. When HLA alleles, especially DR and DQ, strongly co-occurred, TCR associations were difficult to assign to individual alleles. An association between a missense DCLRE1C variant and V-gene and J-gene trimming of TCR beta chains was found in a later genetic analysis and replicated in an independent cohort. The presence/absence analyses assumed that sequencing depth was roughly uniform across donors, and that assumption may not be true. A total of 164 TCR beta chains were listed by the study as associated with cytomegalovirus.

The cohort comprised 666 healthy bone marrow donors. Cohort members were all nominally healthy when sampled, although unrecorded immune exposures were likely present. The donor tested CMV seronegative and was one of the 352 seronegative cohort members. Every donor gave a peripheral blood sample, and the peripheral blood mononuclear cells from that sample were used for TCR beta sequencing. Genomic DNA was extracted from the blood cell samples with the Qiagen DNeasy Blood Extraction Kit. Libraries came from the immunoSEQ multiplex PCR assay. The multiplex PCR relied on a mix of 60 forward primers for TCR Vbeta segments and 13 reverse primers for TCR Jbeta segments. A multiplex PCR assay on genomic DNA amplified the CDR3 region of rearranged TCR beta genes. Amplified TCR beta libraries were sequenced as 87-base-pair reads on the Illumina HiSeq System. The published analysis was carried out like this. A later analysis tallied tens of millions of unique TCR beta chains across the 666 repertoires, and 10 million to 11 million of those chains were shared by two or more donors. Raw reads were error-corrected and collapsed into unique sequences with a nearest-neighbor algorithm that merged closely related sequences to remove PCR and sequencing errors. CDR3 sequences were aligned to IMGT reference sequences to assign V, D and J gene segments. For a sequence to be retained, at least a six-nucleotide match to both a V gene segment and a J gene segment was required. Rearrangements were classified as productive when the CDR3 lacked stop codons and remained in frame with V and J, and all other rearrangements were classified as non-productive. CDR3 was defined according to IMGT convention as the region running from the second conserved V-encoded cysteine to the conserved J-encoded phenylalanine. Sequences without an unambiguous match to a single V gene segment were excluded from the earlier analysis of a few hundred of the donors. An earlier analysis of 500 to 600 of the donors classified V segments as functional when productive rearrangements were above 56.7% and as segregating when the standard deviation between donors was above 5%. A statistical classification framework was built to diagnose cytomegalovirus status from the catalog of TCR beta chain sequences. V and J gene assignment, in a later analysis, came from comparing TCR nucleotide sequences with IMGT/GENE-DB human TR gene sequences. The TCRdist pipeline was used in a later analysis to assign CDR3 sequences and most-parsimonious VDJ recombination scenarios. A later analysis defined each TCR beta chain by its CDR3 amino acid sequence plus V-gene family, and excluded reads lacking a unique V-gene family. To address suspected cross-contamination and a sequencing artifact, a later analysis removed under 600 highly shared, low-generation-probability nucleotide sequences. In a later analysis, a clonal expansion index was calculated for each public chain from normalized within-repertoire ranks of inferred template counts. In a later analysis, generation probabilities were computed with a VDJ recombination model fitted to out-of-frame rearrangements, and the resulting probabilities were checked against IGoR. A later analysis scored TCR-TCR, TCR-HLA and TCR-CMV co-occurrence with hypergeometric tests, applying a repertoire-size bias correction to TCR pairs. A later analysis estimated false discovery rates by permuting HLA or CMV assignments 20 times. A later analysis grouped co-occurring TCRs with DBSCAN, adding TCRdist sequence similarity when clustering within HLA-allele-positive subsets. Co-occurrence clustering excluded repertoires with fewer than 30,000 or more than 120,000 public chains, plus five with anomalous nucleotide sharing. Here the immuneACCESS table is served through TCRdb, limited to in-frame sequences with V and J called. Missing clones are a known gap in these copies; in checked studies unresolved V genes cover under half, and the rest lacks a known reason. The V and J calls and clone size were taken over from that table, and D and trimming were inferred from the DNA. This sample has around 130,000 clones in its table, and about 80% of those were observed once. The ten most abundant clones make up 3% to 4% of the sample.

The chain was built from TRBV12-5 and TRBJ2-1; TRBD1 is perhaps the D gene, given 5 matching bases. The TCR originated in a woman in her forties in good health and CMV-seronegative. The sequencing sample was made of PBMCs. DNA sequence: TGTGCTAGTGGTTTGGGGGCAGGGAATAGGCATGAGCAGTTCTTC. Translated, this gives CASGLGAGNRHEQFF.